These 10 T cell receptor beta chains came from one sample sequenced in a study of long-term antiretroviral therapy in people with HIV. The libraries were made with immunoSEQ v3.0 at survey level. Sequenced by immunoSEQ multiplex PCR; TCRdb stores in-frame clones only, minus some. Of 20,000 to 25,000 clones in the sample, around 76% were seen once. Specimen: unsorted PBMCs, collected approximately 1.8 years before starting antiretroviral therapy. These receptors came from a woman aged 35 to 49 with HIV.

J is TRBJ1-2 and V is TRBV5-6, with D maybe TRBD1 (5 bases). Germline V CDR1 and CDR2: SGHDT, YYEEEE. The CDR3 has 12 residues. V was shortened by 4 bases and J by 3 bases, with 7 bases between the two germline ends. The CDR3: CASSTGDYGYTF. For the CDR3, the DNA is TGTGCCAGCAGCACGGGGGACTATGGCTACACCTTC.

In this sample, this clone turned up a few times. This chain uses TRBV12-5 with TRBJ1-2, with TRBD1 matching over 11 bases. V trimming: 5 bases; J trimming: 4 bases; junction bases outside the gene matches: 3. Germline assignment: CDR1 LGHNT and CDR2 FRNRAP. This CDR3 region has 14 residues. The CDR3 sequence: CASGGTGGLYGYTF. Written as DNA, the CDR3 is TGTGCTAGTGGTGGGACAGGGGGTCTCTATGGCTACACCTTC.

The V call is TRBV6-4, the J call TRBJ1-1; D gene ambiguous. V lost 2 bases and J 0 bases, leaving 10 bases between the germline ends. The CDR3 spans 15 residues. The germline V gene has CDR1 MRHNA and CDR2 SNTAGT. Here the CDR3 reads CASSDPSNLNTEAFF. The DNA of the CDR3 is TGTGCCAGCAGTGACCCCAGCAACCTGAACACTGAAGCTTTCTTT.

There are a few counts of this clone. The chain carries TRBV6-5 and TRBJ2-5; no clear D gene. CDR3 length: 11 residues. Trimming pared 2 bases from V and 5 bases from J, leaving 3 bases between. The germline gives CDR1 MNHEY, CDR2 SVGAGI. The CDR3 DNA is TGTGCCAGCAGTTACAGGGAGACCCAGTACTTC. Translation: CASSYRETQYF.

The rearrangement links TRBV5-5 to TRBJ2-3, with 8 positions matching TRBD1. CDR1 is SGHKS, CDR2 YYEKEE, per germline (reference sequence). The CDR3 has 15 residues. The junction had 6 bases not matched to a gene; V was cut back by 2 bases and J by 4 bases. The CDR3 reads CASSFFGTGSDTQYF. CDR3 nucleotides: TGTGCCAGCAGCTTTTTTGGGACAGGCTCAGATACGCAGTATTTT.

The genes are TRBV27 and TRBJ1-4, with a tentative D call TRBD1 (6 bases). CDR3 size: 15 residues. Germline values: CDR1 MNHEY, CDR2 SMNVEV (reference sequence). V was cut by 4 bases and J by 3 bases, with 12 bases left in between. The DNA of the CDR3 is TGTGCCAGCAGTTCGCAGGGGCCATCTAATGAAAAACTGTTTTTT. It codes for CASSSQGPSNEKLFF. Looking up the rest from reference TRBV27 and TRBJ1-4 gives the full variable domain: EAQVTQNPRYLITVTGKKLTVTCSQNMNHEYMSWYRQDPGLGLRQIYYSMNVEVTDKGDVPEGYKVSRKEKRNFPLILESPSPNQTSLYFCASSSQGPSNEKLFFGSGTQLSVL.

This clone was picked up a small number of times. This rearrangement joins TRBV2 to TRBJ1-2; D remains ambiguous. Trimming left V 2 bases short and J 2 bases short, with 15 bases between. This CDR3 is built from 16 residues. The germline V gene encodes CDR1 SNHLY and CDR2 FYNNEI. CDR3 DNA sequence: TGTGCCAGCAGTGAATGGGGAAACGGATCCAACTATGGCTACACCTTC. Its translation is CASSEWGNGSNYGYTF.

Only a few counts were recorded for this clone. V is TRBV4-3 and J is TRBJ2-1; D is possibly TRBD2 (6 bases). V gave up 11 bases and J gave up 6 bases, with 17 bases separating them. Germline CDR1 and CDR2: LGHNA and YSLEER. This CDR3 is 13 amino acids long. The CDR3 DNA reads as TGCGCCTCTATCGGGACTCGATTCAATGAGCAGTTCTTC. It yields the protein CASIGTRFNEQFF.

This clone was observed a few times. Written as DNA, the CDR3 is TGTGCCAGCAGCTCAGGGGGCTGGAGCACTGAAGCTTTCTTT. This translates into CASSSGGWSTEAFF. The chain links TRBV7-8 to TRBJ1-1, with TRBD1 identical over 8 bases. V dropped 4 bases and J dropped 4; count of bases not matched to a gene: 5. Germline CDR1 and CDR2: SGHVS and FQNEAQ. CDR3 length equals 14 residues.

CDR3 region: CASSPRTSREAETQYF. CDR3 coding DNA: TGTGCCAGCTCTCCAAGGACGTCTAGAGAGGCGGAGACCCAGTACTTC. V is TRBV18 and J is TRBJ2-5; D unresolved. CDR1 is KGHSH, CDR2 LQKENI, per germline. V shed 6 bases and J shed 5 bases, with 22 bases lying between them. The CDR3 spans 16 residues.